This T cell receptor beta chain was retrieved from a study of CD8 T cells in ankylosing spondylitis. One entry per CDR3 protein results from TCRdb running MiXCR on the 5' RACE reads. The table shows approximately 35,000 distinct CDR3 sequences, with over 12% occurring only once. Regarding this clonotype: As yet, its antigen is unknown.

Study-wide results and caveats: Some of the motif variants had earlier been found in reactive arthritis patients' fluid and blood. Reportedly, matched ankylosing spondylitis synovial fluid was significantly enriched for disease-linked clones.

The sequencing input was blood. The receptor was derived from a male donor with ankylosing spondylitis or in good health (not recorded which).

The CDR3, as DNA: TGTGCCACCTCTAAGGGGAACACCGGGGAGCTGTTTTTT. Translating it yields CATSKGNTGELFF. V gene TRBV24-1 combines with J gene TRBJ2-2; the D is unclear. Germline values: CDR1 KGHDR, CDR2 SFDVKD. This CDR3 contains 13 residues. V was trimmed by 9 bases and J by 1 base, leaving 8 bases between them.